What follows are 25 T cell receptor beta chains derived from one specimen sequenced in a study of CD8+ T cells in alopecia areata. Sequencing templates came from extracted RNA that was reverse transcribed into cDNA. Only in-frame clones appear in the TCRdb table, and some are missing; sequencing was by immunoSEQ multiplex PCR. The sample shows about 180,000 clones, approximately 49% of them seen only once. Treatment: oral pan-JAK inhibitor, 5-10 mg twice daily. Source: CD8+ T cells sorted from blood, taken around week 54, from a patient treated with tofacitinib. These receptors all come from a human donor with alopecia areata.

The chain is built from TRBV7-9 and TRBJ1-1, with D uncertain. Trimming took off 2 bases at V and 3 bases at J, with 7 bases between the two ends. This CDR3 contains 13 residues. The germline CDR1 and CDR2 sequences are SEHNR and FQNEAQ (reference sequence). The chain's CDR3 is CASSLTEDTEAFF. CDR3 DNA: TGTGCCAGCAGCTTAACCGAGGACACTGAAGCTTTCTTT.

V and J are TRBV5-1 and TRBJ2-3; D is undetermined. Germline CDR1 and CDR2: SGHRS and YFSETQ. Trimming took 1 base from V and 7 from J, leaving 10 bases between them. This CDR3 is 13 amino acids long. CDR3 sequence reads: CASSLWAGNTQYF. The CDR3 DNA reads TGCGCCAGCAGCTTGTGGGCAGGCAATACGCAGTATTTT.

This sequence joins TRBV30 and TRBJ2-7; perhaps TRBD2 as D (5 bases). Looked up from germline, CDR1 is GTSNPN and CDR2 is SVGIG (reference sequence). With 0 bases removed from V and 3 bases from J, the gap between germline ends came to 15 bases. This CDR3 has 15 residues. The CDR3 region is CAWSVGRGPFYEQYF. The CDR3 nucleotides are TGTGCCTGGAGTGTAGGACGGGGTCCTTTCTACGAGCAGTACTTC.

This clone was counted a single time. The chain recombines TRBV14 with TRBJ2-5; 10 bases fit TRBD1. CDR1 and CDR2 (germline): SGHDN, FVKESK. The CDR3 runs 19 residues. J was trimmed by 0 bases and V by 4 bases; bases with no gene match: 14. The CDR3 sequence is CASSPGQGPETPYQETQYF. CDR3 nucleotide sequence: TGTGCCAGCAGCCCGGGACAGGGGCCGGAAACCCCGTACCAAGAGACCCAGTACTTC. The whole variable domain, filled in from reference TRBV14 and TRBJ2-5, reads EAGVTQFPSHSVIEKGQTVTLRCDPISGHDNLYWYRRVMGKEIKFLLHFVKESKQDESGMPNNRFLAERTGGTYSTLKVQPAELEDSGVYFCASSPGQGPETPYQETQYFGPGTRLLVL.

The chain links TRBV29-1 to TRBJ1-1, with unresolved D. The germline V gene encodes CDR1 SQVTM and CDR2 ANQGSEA. There are 10 residues in the CDR3. Trimming pared 7 bases from V and 6 bases from J, leaving 9 bases between. CDR3 DNA: TGCAGCGCCGACCATGCTGAAGCTTTCTTT. Translation gives CSADHAEAFF.

J is TRBJ2-7 and V is TRBV29-1, with 9 bases fitting TRBD1. Germline-derived CDR1 and CDR2 are SQVTM and ANQGSEA. CDR3 size: 12 residues. V shed 6 bases and J 3 bases; nucleotides not matched to a gene: 3. The CDR3 DNA follows: TGCAGCGTCACAGGGGGCATCTACGAGCAGTACTTC. Translated, it gives CSVTGGIYEQYF.

Only one count was recorded for this clone. The gene calls are TRBV5-1 and TRBJ2-3; the D gene is possibly TRBD1 (6 bases). This CDR3 is built from 12 residues. Trimming took off 4 bases at V and 5 bases at J, with 8 bases between the two ends. Germline V gene data show CDR1 as SGHRS and CDR2 as YFSETQ. CDR3 nucleotide sequence: TGCGCCAGCAGCCGAGGGGGAGATACGCAGTATTTT. Encoded protein: CASSRGGDTQYF.

This CDR3 reads CASRFGQDEQYF. CDR3 in DNA: TGTGCCAGCAGATTCGGACAGGACGAGCAGTACTTC. The V gene is TRBV7-9, the J gene TRBJ2-7; TRBD1 aligns across 7 bases. V was pared by 6 bases and J by 5 bases, with 4 bases of the junction left unmatched. The CDR3 totals 12 residues. CDR1 and CDR2 (germline): SEHNR, FQNEAQ (reference sequence).

This clone has more than one count but fewer than ten. The V gene is TRBV7-9, the J gene TRBJ2-1; 7 nucleotides align to TRBD2. The CDR3 runs to 15 residues. The trim removed 0 bases at V and 2 bases at J, leaving 1 base unmatched. The germline gives CDR1 SEHNR, CDR2 FQNEAQ (reference sequence). CDR3 DNA sequence: TGTGCCAGCAGCTTAGCGAGCGGGACCTACAATGAGCAGTTCTTC. This gives the protein CASSLASGTYNEQFF. Full variable domain (remainder filled in from reference TRBV7-9 and TRBJ2-1): DTGVSQNPRHKITKRGQNVTFRCDPISEHNRLYWYRQTLGQGPEFLTYFQNEAQLEKSRLLSDRFSAERPKGSFSTLEIQRTEQGDSAMYLCASSLASGTYNEQFFGPGTRLTVL.

This chain uses TRBV27 with TRBJ2-7; a weak D match, TRBD1 (6 bases). Trimming left V 4 bases short and J 3 bases short, with 13 bases between. This CDR3 spans 14 amino acids. Germline assignment: CDR1 MNHEY and CDR2 SMNVEV (reference sequence). The CDR3 nucleotides read TGTGCCAGCAGTTCCTCGGGACACCTCTACGAGCAGTACTTC. It yields the protein CASSSSGHLYEQYF.

The genes are TRBV9 and TRBJ1-2; 8 positions agree with TRBD1. V shed 3 bases and J 7 bases; nucleotides not matched to a gene: 8. Looked up from germline, CDR1 is SGDLS and CDR2 is YYNGEE. The CDR3 loop spans 14 amino acids. The DNA for the CDR3 is TGTGCCAGCAGCGAGACGGACAGGGCGGGTGGCTACACCTTC. Its protein product is CASSETDRAGGYTF. Complete variable domain (other parts from reference TRBV9 and TRBJ1-2): DSGVTQTPKHLITATGQRVTLRCSPRSGDLSVYWYQQSLDQGLQFLIQYYNGEERAKGNILERFSAQQFPDLHSELNLSSLELGDSALYFCASSETDRAGGYTFGSGTRLTVV.

This clone was detected a few times. The chain links TRBV29-1 to TRBJ2-2; 7 nucleotides agree with TRBD1. V lost 7 bases, J lost 2 bases, and 10 bases stayed unmatched. There are 15 residues in the CDR3. The germline V gene encodes CDR1 SQVTM and CDR2 ANQGSEA. This chain's CDR3 is CSAEKTGINTGELFF. In DNA form, the CDR3 reads TGCAGCGCCGAAAAGACAGGGATAAACACCGGGGAGCTGTTTTTT.

The V call is TRBV5-1, the J call TRBJ2-1; 7 positions agree with TRBD1. Germline-derived CDR1 and CDR2 are SGHRS and YFSETQ. CDR3 length: 13 residues. The V gene end was trimmed by 4 bases and the J gene end by 6 bases; junction bases not matched to a gene: 4. The CDR3: CASSQTGPNEQFF. The CDR3 coding sequence is TGCGCCAGCAGCCAGACAGGGCCCAATGAGCAGTTCTTC. Together with reference TRBV5-1 and TRBJ2-1, the CDR3 gives the full variable domain: KAGVTQTPRYLIKTRGQQVTLSCSPISGHRSVSWYQQTPGQGLQFLFEYFSETQRNKGNFPGRFSGRQFSNSRSEMNVSTLELGDSALYLCASSQTGPNEQFFGPGTRLTVL.

CDR3 DNA sequence: TGTGCCAGCAGCTTAATGGCTAGCGGTTCGTCCTACAATGAGCAGTTCTTC. This codes for CASSLMASGSSYNEQFF. The chain has TRBV7-8 and TRBJ2-1, with 7 bases that match TRBD2. This CDR3 has 17 amino acids. V shed 2 bases and J 1 base; nucleotides not matched to a gene: 8. The germline V gene encodes CDR1 SGHVS and CDR2 FQNEAQ. Full variable domain (remainder filled in from reference TRBV7-8 and TRBJ2-1): GAGVSQSPRYKVAKRGQDVALRCDPISGHVSLFWYQQALGQGPEFLTYFQNEAQLDKSGLPSDRFFAERPEGSVSTLKIQRTQQEDSAVYLCASSLMASGSSYNEQFFGPGTRLTVL.

The rearrangement uses TRBV2 and TRBJ2-3, with D possibly being TRBD2 (6 bases). Germline V gene sequence: CDR1 SNHLY, CDR2 FYNNEI. This CDR3 is 15 amino acids long. Trimming shortened V by 4 bases and J by 0 bases, and 11 bases separated the two germline ends. CDR3 region: CASSVPRGSTDTQYF. CDR3 coding DNA: TGTGCCAGCAGTGTCCCGCGGGGAAGCACAGATACGCAGTATTTT.

This clone was seen a handful of times. A read error may produce the germline difference seen at one junction end. The chain recombines TRBV9 with TRBJ2-5; 7 bases map to TRBD1. Germline V gene lookup returns CDR1 SGDLS and CDR2 YYNGEE. This CDR3 has 14 residues. CDR3 in DNA: TGTGCCAGCAACGTAGGGGGCAGTTTAGAGACCCAGTACTTC. Translating it yields CASNVGGSLETQYF.

The V gene is TRBV6-5, the J gene TRBJ2-5, with 10 bases that match TRBD1. The length of the CDR3 is 14 residues. CDR1 MNHEY and CDR2 SVGAGI come from the germline V gene. J was trimmed by 9 bases and V by 4 bases; bases with no gene match: 8. The CDR3 loop is CASSSSGTGEPQYF. The CDR3 DNA reads as TGTGCCAGCAGTTCGTCGGGGACAGGGGAACCCCAGTACTTC.

The chain uses TRBV30 and TRBJ2-1; maybe TRBD1 (6 bases). Germline CDR1 GTSNPN, CDR2 SVGIG (reference sequence). The CDR3 runs 13 residues. Trimming stripped 2 bases from V and 7 bases from J, with 12 bases between. In nucleotides, the CDR3 is TGTGCCTGGAGTCAGGGGCTTGAGAATGAGCAGTTCTTC. Protein product: CAWSQGLENEQFF.

This chain connects TRBV5-6 to TRBJ2-2; maybe TRBD2 (6 bases). This CDR3 is 13 amino acids long. The germline V and J ends were trimmed by 4 bases and 6 bases, with 10 bases remaining between them. The germline gives CDR1 SGHDT, CDR2 YYEEEE. CDR3 in DNA: TGTGCCAGCAGCAGCTGGGGGGCCGGGGAGCTGTTTTTT. This gives the protein CASSSWGAGELFF.

The V and J genes are TRBV18 and TRBJ2-7; D remains ambiguous. Germline CDR1 is KGHSH and CDR2 is LQKENI. V was cut by 2 bases and J by 1 base, with 3 bases left in between. This CDR3 is 12 amino acids long. CDR3 protein: CASSPTSYEQYF. The CDR3 coding sequence is TGTGCCAGCTCACCAACGTCCTACGAGCAGTACTTC.

The gene calls are TRBV4-1 and TRBJ2-6; D remains ambiguous. With 3 bases removed from V and 0 bases from J, the gap between germline ends came to 9 bases. The CDR3 runs to 16 residues. CDR1 MGHRA and CDR2 YSYEKL come from the germline V gene. CDR3 bases: TGCGCCAGCAGCCATCCCCCCGGCTCTGGGGCCAACGTCCTGACTTTC. Translated, it gives CASSHPPGSGANVLTF.

This clone was observed a few times. This sample also contains other DNA sequences that code for the same CDR3. The chain joins TRBV5-6 to TRBJ2-7; a possible D gene is TRBD1 (6 bases). This CDR3 comprises 14 residues. Trimming stripped 3 bases from V and 0 bases from J, with 10 bases between. Per germline, CDR1 SGHDT and CDR2 YYEEEE. This CDR3 is CASSSQGFSYEQYF. The CDR3 coding sequence is TGTGCCAGCAGCTCACAGGGATTCTCCTACGAGCAGTACTTC. Looking up the rest from reference TRBV5-6 and TRBJ2-7 gives the full variable domain: DAGVTQSPTHLIKTRGQQVTLRCSPKSGHDTVSWYQQALGQGPQFIFQYYEEEERQRGNFPDRFSGHQFPNYSSELNVNALLLGDSALYLCASSSQGFSYEQYFGPGTRLTVT.

The chain recombines TRBV6-5 with TRBJ1-6; D is possibly TRBD1 (6 bases). Germline lookup yields CDR1 MNHEY and CDR2 SVGAGI. The CDR3 sequence is 13 residues long. V gave up 7 bases and J gave up 9 bases, with 13 bases separating them. CDR3 nucleotides: TGTGCCAGCACTAGGGGGATCAGTTCACCCCTCCACTTT. Its translation: CASTRGISSPLHF.

A note on this clone: This sample includes further DNA sequences coding for the same CDR3. The chain uses TRBV20-1 and TRBJ1-2; D may be TRBD1 (5 bases). This CDR3 spans 11 amino acids. The V and J ends lost 3 bases and 5 bases respectively, with 7 bases between them. Germline CDR1 reads DFQATT; CDR2 reads SNEGSKA (reference sequence). The CDR3 loop reads CSARTDYGYTF. The CDR3, as DNA: TGCAGTGCTAGGACAGATTATGGCTACACCTTC.

The chain combines TRBV5-1 with TRBJ2-5; possibly TRBD2 for D (5 bases). The CDR3 runs 13 residues. Trimming took 0 bases from V and 6 from J, leaving 9 bases between them. Per germline, CDR1 SGHRS and CDR2 YFSETQ. CDR3 nucleotide sequence: TGCGCCAGCAGCTTGGGGTCGGGGAAGACCCAGTACTTC. Translation gives CASSLGSGKTQYF.